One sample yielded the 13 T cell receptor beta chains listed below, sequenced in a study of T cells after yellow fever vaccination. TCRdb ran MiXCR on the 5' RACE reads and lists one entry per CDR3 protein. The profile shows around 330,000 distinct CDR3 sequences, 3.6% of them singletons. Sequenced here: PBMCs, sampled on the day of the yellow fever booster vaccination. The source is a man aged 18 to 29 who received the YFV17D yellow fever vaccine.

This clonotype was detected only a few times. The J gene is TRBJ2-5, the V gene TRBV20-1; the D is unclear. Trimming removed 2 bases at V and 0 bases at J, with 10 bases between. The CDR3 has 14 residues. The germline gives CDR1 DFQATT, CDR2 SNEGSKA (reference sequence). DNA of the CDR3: TGCAGTGCTAGATGGGCCGTACACCAAGAGACCCAGTACTTC. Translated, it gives CSARWAVHQETQYF.

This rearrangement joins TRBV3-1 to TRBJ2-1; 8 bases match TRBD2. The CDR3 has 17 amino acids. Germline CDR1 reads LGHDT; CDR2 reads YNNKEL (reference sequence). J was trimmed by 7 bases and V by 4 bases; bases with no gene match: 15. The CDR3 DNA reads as TGTGCCAGCAGCCCCCGGATCGGGGGGGTCCTCACGAATGAGCAGTTCTTC. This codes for CASSPRIGGVLTNEQFF.

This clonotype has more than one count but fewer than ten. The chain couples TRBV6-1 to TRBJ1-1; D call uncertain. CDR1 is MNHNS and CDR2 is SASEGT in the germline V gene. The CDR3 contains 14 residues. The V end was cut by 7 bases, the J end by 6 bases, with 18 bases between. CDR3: CASIPGLAPPEAFF. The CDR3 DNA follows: TGTGCCAGCATCCCAGGCCTAGCCCCACCTGAAGCTTTCTTT.

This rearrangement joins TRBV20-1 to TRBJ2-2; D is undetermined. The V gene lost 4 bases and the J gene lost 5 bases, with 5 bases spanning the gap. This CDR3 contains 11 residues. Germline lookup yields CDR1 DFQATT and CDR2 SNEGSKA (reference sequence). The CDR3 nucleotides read TGCAGTGCTACCCTAACCGGGGAGCTGTTTTTT. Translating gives CSATLTGELFF.

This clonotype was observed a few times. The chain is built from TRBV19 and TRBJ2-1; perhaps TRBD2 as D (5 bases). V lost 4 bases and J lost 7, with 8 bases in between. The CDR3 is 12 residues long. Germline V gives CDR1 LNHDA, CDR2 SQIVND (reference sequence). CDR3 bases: TGTGCCAGTAGTACTCGGAGGAATGAGCAGTTCTTC. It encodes CASSTRRNEQFF.

CDR3: CASTLGGTGIDTQYF. The DNA of the CDR3 is TGTGCCAGCACCCTAGGCGGGACAGGGATAGATACGCAGTATTTT. The chain uses TRBV12-3 or TRBV12-4 and TRBJ2-3; TRBD1 matches at 9 bases. The V segment lost 7 bases and the J segment 5 bases; nucleotides outside the gene matches: 10. The CDR3 extends over 15 amino acids.

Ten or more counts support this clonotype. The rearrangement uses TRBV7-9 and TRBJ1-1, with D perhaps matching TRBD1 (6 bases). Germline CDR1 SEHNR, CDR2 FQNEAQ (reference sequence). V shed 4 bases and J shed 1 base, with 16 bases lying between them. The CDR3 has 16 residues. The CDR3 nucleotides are TGTGCCAGCAGCTCCCTGAGGACAGCTAAGAACACTGAAGCTTTCTTT. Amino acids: CASSSLRTAKNTEAFF.

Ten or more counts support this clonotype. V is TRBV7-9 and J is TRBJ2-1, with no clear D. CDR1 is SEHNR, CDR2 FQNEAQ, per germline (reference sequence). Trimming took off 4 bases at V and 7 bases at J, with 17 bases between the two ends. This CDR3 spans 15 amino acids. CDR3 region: CASSSPTENRNEQFF. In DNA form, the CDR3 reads TGTGCCAGCAGCTCCCCGACTGAGAACCGAAATGAGCAGTTCTTC.

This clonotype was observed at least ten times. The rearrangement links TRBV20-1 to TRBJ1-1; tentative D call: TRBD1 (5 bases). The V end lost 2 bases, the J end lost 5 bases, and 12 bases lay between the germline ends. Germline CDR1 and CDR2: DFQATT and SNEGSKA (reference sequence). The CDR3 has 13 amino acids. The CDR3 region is CSARTAGGTEAFF. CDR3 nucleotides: TGCAGTGCTAGAACGGCGGGGGGGACTGAAGCTTTCTTT.

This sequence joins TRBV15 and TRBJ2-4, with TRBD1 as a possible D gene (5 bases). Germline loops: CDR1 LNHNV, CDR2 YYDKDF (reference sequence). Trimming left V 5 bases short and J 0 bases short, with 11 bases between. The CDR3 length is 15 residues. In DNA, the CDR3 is TGTGCCACCAGCCTGAAACAGGTAGCCAAAAACATTCAGTACTTC. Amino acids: CATSLKQVAKNIQYF.

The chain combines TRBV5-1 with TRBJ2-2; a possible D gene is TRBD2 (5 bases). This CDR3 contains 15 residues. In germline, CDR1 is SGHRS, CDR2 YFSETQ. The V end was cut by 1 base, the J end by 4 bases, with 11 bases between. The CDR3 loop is CASSLSVLATGELFF. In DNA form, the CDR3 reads TGCGCCAGCAGCTTGTCGGTCCTAGCCACCGGGGAGCTGTTTTTT.

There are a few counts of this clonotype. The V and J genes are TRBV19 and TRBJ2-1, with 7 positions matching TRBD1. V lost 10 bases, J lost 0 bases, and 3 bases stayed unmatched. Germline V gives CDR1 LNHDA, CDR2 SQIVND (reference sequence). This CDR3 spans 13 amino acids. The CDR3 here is CATGQSSYNEQFF. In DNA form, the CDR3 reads TGTGCCACGGGACAGAGCTCCTACAATGAGCAGTTCTTC.

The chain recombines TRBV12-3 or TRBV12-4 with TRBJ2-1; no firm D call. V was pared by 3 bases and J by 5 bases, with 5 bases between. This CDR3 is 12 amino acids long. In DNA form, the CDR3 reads TGTGCCAGCAGTTTGGTCAACAATGAGCAGTTCTTC. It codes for CASSLVNNEQFF.